The 29 T cell receptor beta chains reported below all come from one sample, sequenced in a study of OX40 agonist ivuxolimab in advanced cancers. The assay was immunoSEQ multiplex PCR, and TCRdb's table has in-frame clones only and misses some. The sample has about 22,000 clones; roughly 93% are singletons. Here the sequenced sample was CD4+ or CD8+ T cells sorted from blood, taken in a trial of the OX40 agonist ivuxolimab. The receptors originated from an adult with an advanced solid tumor such as melanoma, head and neck, liver or kidney cancer.

The V call is TRBV7-2, the J call TRBJ2-7; 9 nucleotides align to TRBD1. The trim removed 5 bases at V and 5 bases at J, leaving 13 bases unmatched. The germline V gene encodes CDR1 SGHTA and CDR2 FQGNSA. The CDR3 runs 16 residues. CDR3 region: CASSPPPGTGPDEQYF. As DNA, the CDR3 is TGTGCCAGCAGCCCACCCCCTGGGACAGGGCCCGACGAGCAGTACTTC. The complete variable domain, with remaining parts taken from reference TRBV7-2 and TRBJ2-7, reads GAGVSQSPSNKVTEKGKDVELRCDPISGHTALYWYRQSLGQGLEFLIYFQGNSAPDKSGLPSDRFSAERTGGSVSTLTIQRTQQEDSAVYLCASSPPPGTGPDEQYFGPGTRLTVT.

The rearrangement links TRBV5-6 to TRBJ2-2; possibly TRBD2 for D (5 bases). CDR1 is SGHDT and CDR2 is YYEEEE in the germline V gene. Trimming cost V 0 bases and J 2 bases, with 8 bases left between them. The CDR3 has 15 amino acids. CDR3 sequence (DNA): TGTGCCAGCAGCTTGGGAGGGTACAACACCGGGGAGCTGTTTTTT. Translation: CASSLGGYNTGELFF.

V usage is TRBV19 and J usage is TRBJ2-7; 7 bases line up with TRBD2. Germline assignment: CDR1 LNHDA and CDR2 SQIVND (reference sequence). The CDR3 is 14 amino acids. V dropped 3 bases and J dropped 6; count of bases not matched to a gene: 8. This chain's CDR3 is CASSIRGLEGEQYF. CDR3 nucleotide sequence: TGTGCCAGTAGTATTAGAGGACTAGAGGGCGAGCAGTACTTC.

CDR3 nucleotide sequence: TGTGCCAGCGGGACAGGCTTAAATTCTGCTGAAGCTTTCTTT. Translation gives CASGTGLNSAEAFF. The rearrangement joins TRBV5-5 to TRBJ1-1; TRBD1 matches at 8 bases. The V and J ends lost 7 bases and 6 bases, in that order; junction bases with no gene match: 11. Germline CDR1 reads SGHKS; CDR2 reads YYEKEE (reference sequence). The length of the CDR3 is 14 residues.

V and J are TRBV5-5 and TRBJ1-1; unclear D gene. CDR3 size: 14 residues. Germline lookup yields CDR1 SGHKS and CDR2 YYEKEE (reference sequence). Between the trimmed V and J ends, which lost 3 bases and 4 bases, there was a span of 13 bases. CDR3 region: CASSSDQTSTEAFF. The CDR3, as DNA: TGTGCCAGCAGCTCCGACCAGACGTCCACTGAAGCTTTCTTT.

The chain carries TRBV6-5 and TRBJ2-4, with TRBD2 matching 8 bases. The J segment lost 4 bases and the V segment lost 8 bases, leaving 7 bases of the junction unmatched. CDR3 size: 14 residues. Germline loops: CDR1 MNHEY, CDR2 SVGAGI. CDR3 residues: CASALSGAKNIQYF. Here the CDR3 DNA reads TGTGCCAGCGCCCTTAGCGGGGCAAAAAACATTCAGTACTTC.

This clone was counted once. The V gene is TRBV4-1, the J gene TRBJ2-7, with 8 nucleotides matching TRBD2. The CDR3 totals 15 residues. Trimming cost V 4 bases and J 4 bases; bases outside gene matches: 9. Germline assignment: CDR1 MGHRA and CDR2 YSYEKL. As DNA, the CDR3 is TGCGCCAGCAGCCTGGAGGGCGGGGGGTCTTACGAGCAGTACTTC. Encoded protein: CASSLEGGGSYEQYF.

The V call is TRBV19, the J call TRBJ2-2; the match to TRBD1 covers 7 bases. Germline values: CDR1 LNHDA, CDR2 SQIVND (reference sequence). This CDR3 comprises 14 residues. J was trimmed by 5 bases and V by 6 bases; bases with no gene match: 6. DNA for the CDR3: TGTGCCAGTAGAAATACAGGGGCAACCGGGGAGCTGTTTTTT. Protein product: CASRNTGATGELFF. The full variable domain, rest sourced from reference TRBV19 and TRBJ2-2, is DGGITQSPKYLFRKEGQNVTLSCEQNLNHDAMYWYRQDPGQGLRLIYYSQIVNDFQKGDIAEGYSVSREKKESFPLTVTSAQKNPTAFYLCASRNTGATGELFFGEGSRLTVL.

V and J are TRBV7-9 and TRBJ1-1; D call uncertain. Germline V gene lookup returns CDR1 SEHNR and CDR2 FQNEAQ (reference sequence). This CDR3 spans 12 amino acids. The ends were cut back, 5 bases at V and 1 base at J, with 5 bases in the middle. As DNA, the CDR3 is TGTGCCAGCAGCCGGGAGAACACTGAAGCTTTCTTT. It yields the protein CASSRENTEAFF.

This chain links TRBV10-2 with TRBJ2-1; D is unresolved. Per germline, CDR1 WSHSY and CDR2 SAAADI. Trimming left V 6 bases short and J 3 bases short, with 12 bases between. The CDR3 extends over 14 amino acids. The CDR3 DNA reads TGCGCCAGCAGCGAGCTGGGTCTCTACAATGAGCAGTTCTTC. This codes for CASSELGLYNEQFF.

This sequence joins TRBV13 and TRBJ1-1; 8 nucleotides line up with TRBD1. CDR3 length: 17 residues. Germline V CDR1 and CDR2: PRHDT, FYEKMQ (reference sequence). V was clipped by 5 bases and J by 1 base; unmatched bases: 12. CDR3 DNA sequence: TGTGCCAGCAGCCGAGATCAGGGGGCGAGTACGAACACTGAAGCTTTCTTT. The encoded protein is CASSRDQGASTNTEAFF.

The rearrangement uses TRBV6-5 and TRBJ2-5; D could derive from TRBD1 or TRBD2 (5 bases each). V lost 0 bases and J 2 bases, leaving 7 bases between the germline ends. Per germline, CDR1 MNHEY and CDR2 SVGAGI. The CDR3 has 14 amino acids. The CDR3 sequence is CASSYSGEQETQYF. As DNA, the CDR3 is TGTGCCAGCAGTTACTCGGGGGAACAAGAGACCCAGTACTTC.

The rearrangement uses TRBV28 and TRBJ2-1; the D gene is possibly TRBD2 (6 bases). The CDR3 runs to 11 residues. The V gene's germline CDR1 is MDHEN and CDR2 SYDVKM. The V end was cut by 3 bases, the J end by 11 bases, with 8 bases between. The CDR3 sequence: CASSFGGQQFF. The CDR3 DNA reads as TGTGCCAGCAGTTTCGGGGGTCAGCAGTTCTTC.

The chain is built from TRBV18 and TRBJ1-5; possible D gene TRBD1, 6 bases. The CDR3 consists of 13 residues. Trimming cost V 3 bases and J 6 bases, with 9 bases left between them. Germline CDR1 and CDR2: KGHSH and LQKENI. The CDR3 DNA follows: TGTGCCAGCTCACCTACAGGGCCTCAGCCCCAGCATTTT. It specifies CASSPTGPQPQHF.

There are a few counts of this clone. V usage is TRBV10-1 and J usage is TRBJ2-6; a weak D match, TRBD2 (5 bases). The ends were cut back, 6 bases at V and 0 bases at J, with 9 bases in the middle. The CDR3 runs 15 residues. The V gene's germline CDR1 is WNHNN and CDR2 SYGVQD (reference sequence). CDR3 sequence reads: CASSPRDSGANVLTF. The CDR3 coding sequence is TGCGCCAGCAGCCCTCGGGACTCTGGGGCCAACGTCCTGACTTTC.

The chain links TRBV15 to TRBJ2-1; TRBD2 aligns across 13 bases. CDR1 is LNHNV and CDR2 is YYDKDF in the germline V gene (reference sequence). There are 16 residues in the CDR3. Trimming at V came to 1 base and at J to 8 bases, leaving 5 bases not matched to a gene. The CDR3 protein is CATSRGLAGGYDEQFF. The CDR3 DNA reads TGTGCCACCAGCAGAGGACTAGCGGGGGGTTACGATGAGCAGTTCTTC.

V is TRBV27 and J is TRBJ2-1, with TRBD2 matching 8 bases. J gave up 7 bases and V 7 bases, and 18 bases lay outside the gene matches. Germline V lookup: CDR1 MNHEY, CDR2 SMNVEV (reference sequence). This CDR3 has 17 residues. In nucleotides, the CDR3 is TGTGCCAGCACCACGCCCCAGAGCGGGGGAATTCTTAATGAGCAGTTCTTC. This translates into CASTTPQSGGILNEQFF.

This clone was detected only once. The rearrangement links TRBV5-1 to TRBJ2-1; TRBD1 matches 8 bases. Germline trimming cut 4 bases from V and 0 bases from J; bases unmatched to any gene: 18. The CDR3 contains 20 residues. The germline V gene encodes CDR1 SGHRS and CDR2 YFSETQ. The chain's CDR3 is CASSPLGQGIFLSSYNEQFF. CDR3 nucleotide sequence: TGCGCCAGCAGCCCGCTTGGACAGGGAATCTTCTTGAGCTCCTACAATGAGCAGTTCTTC.

The J gene is TRBJ2-7, the V gene TRBV7-2; 9 bases are shared with TRBD2. Germline V CDR1 and CDR2: SGHTA, FQGNSA. The CDR3 loop spans 19 amino acids. V lost 6 bases, J lost 0 bases, and 18 bases stayed unmatched. Written as DNA, the CDR3 is TGTGCCAGCAGTCCTCCCTACACCGGGACTAGCAGGAGCTCCTACGAGCAGTACTTC. It is translated as CASSPPYTGTSRSSYEQYF.

The rearrangement uses TRBV6-1 and TRBJ2-7; 9 nucleotides agree with TRBD1. Trimming took 6 bases from V and 1 from J; bases not matched to a gene: 4. The CDR3 loop spans 14 amino acids. Germline CDR1 reads MNHNS; CDR2 reads SASEGT. CDR3 coding DNA: TGTGCCAGCAGCCCCGGGACAGGGTCCTACGAGCAGTACTTC. This encodes CASSPGTGSYEQYF.

This clone was recorded a few times. The rearrangement joins TRBV20-1 to TRBJ1-1; D unresolved. Germline CDR1 DFQATT, CDR2 SNEGSKA (reference sequence). The CDR3 loop spans 11 amino acids. Trimming took off 6 bases at V and 2 bases at J, with 7 bases between the two ends. The CDR3 region has the DNA TGCAGTGCAAGGATCAACACTGAAGCTTTCTTT. Translated: CSARINTEAFF.

The chain is built from TRBV15 and TRBJ1-2; 8 bases are a match to TRBD1. V shed 0 bases, J shed 4 bases, and the junction held 10 bases outside the gene matches. The germline CDR1 and CDR2 sequences are LNHNV and YYDKDF (reference sequence). The CDR3 loop spans 17 amino acids. The CDR3 spells CATSREKRLDRAYGYTF. CDR3 nucleotide sequence: TGTGCCACCAGCAGAGAGAAAAGATTGGACAGGGCCTATGGCTACACCTTC.

The rearrangement links TRBV2 to TRBJ2-7; D may be TRBD2 (7 bases). The CDR3 loop spans 15 amino acids. Trimming took off 3 bases at V and 1 base at J, with 13 bases between the two ends. Germline CDR1 reads SNHLY; CDR2 reads FYNNEI. The CDR3 DNA sequence: TGTGCCAGCAGTGATCTGGGGGGGCAGTCCTACGAGCAGTACTTC. It is translated as CASSDLGGQSYEQYF.

V and J are TRBV29-1 and TRBJ2-3, with a possible D match to TRBD1 (6 bases). Trimming left V 5 bases short and J 2 bases short, with 11 bases between. Germline V lookup: CDR1 SQVTM, CDR2 ANQGSEA. This CDR3 is 13 amino acids long. The CDR3 DNA reads TGCAGCGTTACCGGGACATACACAGATACGCAGTATTTT. This translates into CSVTGTYTDTQYF.

This rearrangement joins TRBV6-6 to TRBJ2-5, with a tentative D call TRBD2 (6 bases). The J call may be wrong; the DNA end is better matched by TRBJ2-7. Germline V gene sequence: CDR1 MNHNY, CDR2 SVGAGI (reference sequence). The CDR3 extends over 13 amino acids. This CDR3 is CASSYRETDEQYF. The CDR3 nucleotides read TGTGCCAGCAGTTACCGGGAGACGGACGAGCAGTACTTC.

The V call is TRBV9, the J call TRBJ2-5; D is ambiguous. Germline assignment: CDR1 SGDLS and CDR2 YYNGEE. There are 13 residues in the CDR3. Trimming left V 0 bases short and J 5 bases short, with 8 bases between. CDR3 region: CASSVGEEETQYF. The CDR3 nucleotides are TGTGCCAGCAGCGTAGGCGAGGAGGAGACCCAGTACTTC.

This clone showed up just once. This chain connects TRBV6-5 to TRBJ1-2, with 7 bases aligning to TRBD1. J was trimmed by 7 bases and V by 5 bases; bases with no gene match: 10. This CDR3 has 14 residues. The germline V gene encodes CDR1 MNHEY and CDR2 SVGAGI. The CDR3 coding sequence is TGTGCCAGCAGTGGGAGGGGGGACAGACGTGGCTACACCTTC. Its protein product is CASSGRGDRRGYTF.

The genes are TRBV6-5 and TRBJ1-5; the match to TRBD1 covers 10 bases. CDR1 is MNHEY, CDR2 SVGAGI, per germline. The CDR3 totals 15 residues. The V and J ends lost 5 bases and 5 bases, in that order; junction bases with no gene match: 6. The CDR3 loop is CASSPRQGAYQPQHF. Here the CDR3 DNA reads TGTGCCAGCAGTCCAAGACAGGGGGCCTATCAGCCCCAGCATTTT.

V is TRBV6-5 and J is TRBJ2-1; 7 nucleotides agree with TRBD2. V trimming: 3 bases; J trimming: 4 bases; junction bases outside the gene matches: 6. In germline, CDR1 is MNHEY, CDR2 SVGAGI. CDR3 length equals 15 residues. The DNA of the CDR3 is TGTGCCAGCAGTTATTCGGGGAGGGGTTACAATGAGCAGTTCTTC. Translated, it gives CASSYSGRGYNEQFF.